These 20 T cell receptor beta chains share one sample of origin, sequenced in a study of human T cells and chemical hapten exposure (dated by TCRdb to the early 2020s). The label giving this sample's time point can be read as: patch test 1, 2 weeks after DPC sensitization. The treatment or condition label for this specimen denotes: therapeutic diphenylcyclopropenone sensitization with weekly scalp DPC. Library preparation employed RACE. The data were produced on a NextSeq 500. Clones were called with MiXCR by TCRdb after fastp trimmed the public reads at Q25, and only in-frame beta chains were retained. Identical CDR3 proteins give one entry, which carries the most common genes and DNA. This sample holds around 380,000 distinct CDR3 sequences; 4% to 5.5% were observed only once. The ten most abundant clones make up about 2.2% of the sample. The material sequenced was whole blood, taken in connection with sensitization to the hapten diphenylcyclopropenone (DPC). These receptors were taken from a woman aged 50 to 60 with alopecia areata. Some clones in this sample may be carry-over from other donors' samples.

The table lists this clonotype with many counts. V is TRBV30 and J is TRBJ2-2; D unclear. Germline V gene lookup returns CDR1 GTSNPN and CDR2 SVGIG (reference sequence). There are 14 residues in the CDR3. Between the trimmed V and J ends, which lost 2 bases and 0 bases, there was a span of 7 bases. The CDR3 loop reads CAWSPHSNTGELFF. CDR3 DNA sequence: TGTGCCTGGAGTCCCCACTCGAACACCGGGGAGCTGTTTTTT. Together with reference TRBV30 and TRBJ2-2, the CDR3 gives the full variable domain: SQTIHQWPATLVQPVGSPLSLECTVEGTSNPNLYWYRQAAGRGLQLLFYSVGIGQISSEVPQNLSASRPQDRQFILSSKKLLLSDSGFYLCAWSPHSNTGELFFGEGSRLTVL.

The J gene is TRBJ2-5, the V gene TRBV20-1; a possible D gene is TRBD1 (6 bases). This CDR3 has 12 amino acids. V was pared by 6 bases and J by 5 bases, with 13 bases between. Looked up from germline, CDR1 is DFQATT and CDR2 is SNEGSKA (reference sequence). The DNA of the CDR3 is TGCAGTGCGGCCGGGACACAGGAGACCCAGTACTTC. This translates into CSAAGTQETQYF.

This clonotype was found many times. The chain uses TRBV28 and TRBJ2-7; 7 bases are a match to TRBD2. CDR3 length equals 16 residues. Germline V gene data show CDR1 as MDHEN and CDR2 as SYDVKM. V gave up 8 bases and J gave up 0 bases; unmatched junction bases: 13. The CDR3 protein is CASSAWSGASSYEQYF. CDR3 nucleotide sequence: TGTGCCAGCTCGGCCTGGAGCGGGGCCAGCTCCTACGAGCAGTACTTC.

This clonotype was seen at least ten times. The chain joins TRBV5-1 to TRBJ2-7, with a weak D call TRBD1 (6 bases). V was clipped by 6 bases and J by 5 bases, with 24 bases between them. CDR1 is SGHRS and CDR2 is YFSETQ in the germline V gene. The CDR3 has 16 amino acids. CDR3 region: CASTPGGRGFRHEQYF. CDR3 nucleotide sequence: TGCGCCAGCACCCCCGGTGGCAGGGGATTTCGGCACGAGCAGTACTTC.

This clonotype occurred many times. The chain has TRBV7-2 and TRBJ2-1; unclear D gene. Trimming cost V 5 bases and J 6 bases, with 8 bases left between them. This CDR3 contains 12 residues. CDR1 and CDR2 from the germline V gene are SGHTA and FQGNSA. As DNA, the CDR3 is TGTGCCAGCAGCCCCGTCTTCAATGAGCAGTTCTTC. This gives the protein CASSPVFNEQFF.

This clonotype was counted at least ten times. The chain links TRBV9 to TRBJ2-5; no clear D. Germline-derived CDR1 and CDR2 are SGDLS and YYNGEE. Trimming removed 4 bases at V and 2 bases at J, with 9 bases between. CDR3 length: 13 amino acids. CDR3 DNA: TGTGCCAGCAGCCCCCGGTTACAAGAGACCCAGTACTTC. Protein product: CASSPRLQETQYF.

This clonotype was detected ten times or more. The rearrangement links TRBV29-1 to TRBJ2-3; D is unresolved. The V gene lost 7 bases and the J gene lost 2 bases, with 16 bases spanning the gap. Germline V CDR1 and CDR2: SQVTM, ANQGSEA. The CDR3 is made up of 14 amino acids. This chain's CDR3 is CSGYPGRYTDTQYF. Here the CDR3 DNA reads TGCAGCGGCTATCCCGGCAGGTACACAGATACGCAGTATTTT.

The chain recombines TRBV28 with TRBJ2-5, with 13 bases aligning to TRBD2. CDR3 length: 19 residues. The V gene's germline CDR1 is MDHEN and CDR2 SYDVKM. V lost 4 bases to trimming and J lost 1 base; unmatched junction nucleotides: 12. CDR3 sequence reads: CASSSRLTSGRAGQETQYF. The CDR3 DNA reads TGTGCCAGCAGTTCCCGCCTCACTAGCGGGAGGGCCGGCCAAGAGACCCAGTACTTC.

This clonotype was observed a few times. The chain couples TRBV2 to TRBJ1-5; TRBD1 aligns across 9 bases. CDR1 is SNHLY, CDR2 FYNNEI, per germline. V trimming: 6 bases; J trimming: 5 bases; junction bases outside the gene matches: 5. The CDR3 is made up of 14 amino acids. The CDR3 region is CASRVGQGHQPQHF. The DNA of the CDR3 is TGTGCCAGCAGAGTAGGACAGGGGCATCAGCCCCAGCATTTT.

This clonotype has more than one count but fewer than ten. The chain combines TRBV12-3 or TRBV12-4 with TRBJ1-2, with a tentative D call TRBD1 (6 bases). Deletions cut 6 bases from V and 7 bases from J, with 21 bases between. The CDR3 extends over 15 amino acids. The CDR3 DNA follows: TGTGCCAGCAGCGGAAACAGGGAGGGGGTTCGTGGCTACACCTTC. Residues: CASSGNREGVRGYTF.

At least ten counts were recorded for this clonotype. The V gene is TRBV6-2 or TRBV6-3, the J gene TRBJ1-5; no clear D. Trimming removed 6 bases from V and 2 bases from J, with 11 bases in between. Germline lookup yields CDR1 MNHEY and CDR2 SVGEGT. The CDR3 extends over 14 amino acids. DNA for the CDR3: TGTGCCAGCAGCCTACGTGAGGGCAATCAGCCCCAGCATTTT. It encodes CASSLREGNQPQHF.

This clonotype came up many times. The V gene is TRBV5-1, the J gene TRBJ1-6; D uncertain. Trimming stripped 2 bases from V and 6 bases from J, with 15 bases between. Germline loops: CDR1 SGHRS, CDR2 YFSETQ. The CDR3 extends over 16 amino acids. The CDR3 loop reads CASSLSGPTGNSPLHF. In DNA form, the CDR3 reads TGCGCCAGCAGCTTATCCGGGCCGACCGGTAATTCACCCCTCCACTTT.

This clonotype was counted a few times. The V gene is TRBV28, the J gene TRBJ2-2; D remains ambiguous. Between the trimmed V and J ends, which lost 11 bases and 0 bases, there was a span of 10 bases. Germline CDR1 and CDR2: MDHEN and SYDVKM. The CDR3 is made up of 13 amino acids. The CDR3: CAGASPNTGELFF. The CDR3 DNA reads TGTGCCGGAGCGTCCCCGAACACCGGGGAGCTGTTTTTT.

The rearrangement uses TRBV7-9 and TRBJ1-5, with TRBD1 identical over 8 bases. Germline trimming cut 1 base from V and 6 bases from J; bases unmatched to any gene: 8. This CDR3 spans 16 amino acids. CDR1 SEHNR and CDR2 FQNEAQ come from the germline V gene (reference sequence). Here the CDR3 DNA reads TGTGCCAGCAGCTTAGAAGGCAGGGGGCGCGGTCAGCCCCAGCATTTT. This translates into CASSLEGRGRGQPQHF.

The chain combines TRBV15 with TRBJ2-7; 10 bases are a match to TRBD1. V trimming: 3 bases; J trimming: 4 bases; junction bases outside the gene matches: 6. This CDR3 is 15 amino acids long. Germline CDR1 reads LNHNV; CDR2 reads YYDKDF (reference sequence). CDR3 bases: TGTGCCACCAGCAGCGAACCGGGACAGGGGTACGAGCAGTACTTC. Amino acids: CATSSEPGQGYEQYF.

This clonotype has ten or more counts. The chain uses TRBV7-2 and TRBJ2-7; tentatively, D is TRBD1 or TRBD2 (5 bases each). This CDR3 comprises 13 residues. V was shortened by 0 bases and J by 7 bases, with 10 bases between the two germline ends. In germline, CDR1 is SGHTA, CDR2 FQGNSA. DNA for the CDR3: TGTGCCAGCAGCTTAGCTCCAGGGAGAGAGCAGTACTTC. Amino acid sequence: CASSLAPGREQYF.

This clonotype was found many times. The chain carries TRBV12-3 or TRBV12-4 and TRBJ2-1; TRBD2 matches 12 bases. The CDR3 spans 16 residues. After removal of 5 bases from V and 5 bases from J, the junction contained 7 bases not matched to a gene. The CDR3 here is CASSPPLAGGNNEQFF. Written as DNA, the CDR3 is TGTGCCAGCAGTCCCCCACTAGCGGGGGGAAACAATGAGCAGTTCTTC.

In this sample, this clonotype turned up many times. The chain couples TRBV12-3 or TRBV12-4 to TRBJ2-5; D uncertain. Trimming removed 6 bases from V and 4 bases from J, with 9 bases in between. The CDR3 sequence is 12 residues long. In nucleotides, the CDR3 is TGTGCCAGCAGCACGATCCGAGAGACCCAGTACTTC. It is translated as CASSTIRETQYF.

This clonotype was seen more than once but under ten times. The V gene is TRBV12-3 or TRBV12-4, the J gene TRBJ1-2, with TRBD1 matching 9 bases. J gave up 2 bases and V 6 bases, and 7 bases lay outside the gene matches. CDR3 size: 15 residues. CDR3 amino acids: CASRAGQGLNYGYTF. CDR3 nucleotide sequence: TGTGCCAGCAGAGCGGGACAGGGACTCAACTATGGCTACACCTTC.

This clonotype was detected ten times or more. The V call is TRBV3-1, the J call TRBJ2-7, with TRBD2 identical over 8 bases. The trim removed 4 bases at V and 3 bases at J, leaving 5 bases unmatched. This CDR3 has 14 amino acids. The V gene's germline CDR1 is LGHDT and CDR2 YNNKEL (reference sequence). CDR3 coding DNA: TGTGCCAGCAGCCTAGCGGGGCCCAACTACGAGCAGTACTTC. It is translated as CASSLAGPNYEQYF.